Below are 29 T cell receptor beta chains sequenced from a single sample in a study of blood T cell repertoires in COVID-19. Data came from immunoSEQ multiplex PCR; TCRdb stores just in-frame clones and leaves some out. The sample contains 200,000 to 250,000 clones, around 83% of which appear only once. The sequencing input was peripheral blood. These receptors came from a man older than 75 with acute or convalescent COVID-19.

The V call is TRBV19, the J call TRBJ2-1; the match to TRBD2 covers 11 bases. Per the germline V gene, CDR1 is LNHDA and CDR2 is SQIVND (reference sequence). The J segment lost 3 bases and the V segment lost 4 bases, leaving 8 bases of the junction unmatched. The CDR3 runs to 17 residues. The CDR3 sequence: CASSRQGGTSGYNEQFF. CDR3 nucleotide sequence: TGTGCCAGTAGTAGACAGGGGGGGACTAGCGGCTACAATGAGCAGTTCTTC.

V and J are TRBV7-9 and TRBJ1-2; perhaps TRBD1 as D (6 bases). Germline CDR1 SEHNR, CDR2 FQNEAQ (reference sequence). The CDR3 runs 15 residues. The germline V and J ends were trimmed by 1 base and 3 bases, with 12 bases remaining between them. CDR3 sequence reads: CASSLGPQGHYGYTF. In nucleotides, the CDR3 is TGTGCCAGCAGCTTAGGGCCACAGGGCCACTATGGCTACACCTTC.

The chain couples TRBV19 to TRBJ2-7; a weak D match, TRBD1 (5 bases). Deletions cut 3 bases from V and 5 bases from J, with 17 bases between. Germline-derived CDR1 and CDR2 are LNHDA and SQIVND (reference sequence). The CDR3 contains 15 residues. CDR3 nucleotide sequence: TGTGCCAGTAGTATGGGGCAGGGATATTCCCACGAGCAGTACTTC. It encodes CASSMGQGYSHEQYF.

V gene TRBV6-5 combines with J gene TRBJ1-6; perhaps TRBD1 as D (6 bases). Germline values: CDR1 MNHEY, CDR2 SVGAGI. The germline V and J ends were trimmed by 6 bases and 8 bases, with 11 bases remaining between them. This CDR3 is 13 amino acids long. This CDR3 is CASRGGPYSPLHF. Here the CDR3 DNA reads TGTGCCAGCAGAGGGGGTCCCTATTCACCCCTCCACTTT.

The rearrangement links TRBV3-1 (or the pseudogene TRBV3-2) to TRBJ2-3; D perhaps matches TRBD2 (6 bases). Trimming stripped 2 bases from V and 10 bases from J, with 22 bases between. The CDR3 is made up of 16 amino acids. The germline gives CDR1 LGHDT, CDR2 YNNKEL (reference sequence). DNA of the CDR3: TGTGCCAGCAGCCAACTTTCCCGGACGGGGGAATGGGCGCAGTATTTT. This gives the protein CASSQLSRTGEWAQYF.

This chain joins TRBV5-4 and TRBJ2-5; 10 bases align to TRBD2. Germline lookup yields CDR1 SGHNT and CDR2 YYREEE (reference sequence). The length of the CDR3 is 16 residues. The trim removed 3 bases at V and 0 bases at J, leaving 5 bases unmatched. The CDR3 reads CASSYGLAAYQETQYF. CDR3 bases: TGTGCCAGCAGCTACGGACTAGCGGCGTACCAAGAGACCCAGTACTTC. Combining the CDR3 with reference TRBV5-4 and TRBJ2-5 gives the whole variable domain ETGVTQSPTHLIKTRGQQVTLRCSSQSGHNTVSWYQQALGQGPQFIFQYYREEENGRGNFPPRFSGLQFPNYSSELNVNALELDDSALYLCASSYGLAAYQETQYFGPGTRLLVL.

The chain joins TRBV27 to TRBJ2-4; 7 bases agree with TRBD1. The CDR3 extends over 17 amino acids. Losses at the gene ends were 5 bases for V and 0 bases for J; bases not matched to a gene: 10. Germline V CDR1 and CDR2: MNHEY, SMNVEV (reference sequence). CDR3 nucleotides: TGTGCCAGCAGTCACCACAGGGGATCTCTAGCCAAAAACATTCAGTACTTC. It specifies CASSHHRGSLAKNIQYF.

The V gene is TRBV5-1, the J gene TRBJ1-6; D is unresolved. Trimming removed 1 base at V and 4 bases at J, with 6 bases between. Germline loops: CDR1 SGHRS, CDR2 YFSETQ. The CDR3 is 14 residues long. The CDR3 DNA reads TGCGCCAGCAGCTTGACATTTTATAATTCACCCCTCCACTTT. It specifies CASSLTFYNSPLHF.

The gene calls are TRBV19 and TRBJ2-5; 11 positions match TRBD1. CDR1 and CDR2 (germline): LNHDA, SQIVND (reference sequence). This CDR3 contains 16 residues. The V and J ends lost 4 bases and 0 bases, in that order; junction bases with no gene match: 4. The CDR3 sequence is CASSTRDRGNQETQYF. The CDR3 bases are TGTGCCAGTAGTACCCGGGACAGGGGGAACCAAGAGACCCAGTACTTC.

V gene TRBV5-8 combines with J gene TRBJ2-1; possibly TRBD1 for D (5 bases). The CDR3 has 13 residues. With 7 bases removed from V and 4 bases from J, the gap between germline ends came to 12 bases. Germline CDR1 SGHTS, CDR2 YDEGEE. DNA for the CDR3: TGTGCCAGCGCTTCTGACAGTTACAATGAGCAGTTCTTC. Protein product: CASASDSYNEQFF.

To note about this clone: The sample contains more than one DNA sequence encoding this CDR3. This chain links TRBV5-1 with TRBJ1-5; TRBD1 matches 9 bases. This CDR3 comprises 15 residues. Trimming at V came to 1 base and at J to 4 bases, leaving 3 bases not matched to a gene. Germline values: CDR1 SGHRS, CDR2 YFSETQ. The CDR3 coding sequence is TGCGCCAGCAGCTTGACTGGACAGGGGAATCAGCCCCAGCATTTT. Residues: CASSLTGQGNQPQHF. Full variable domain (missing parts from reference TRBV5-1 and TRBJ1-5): KAGVTQTPRYLIKTRGQQVTLSCSPISGHRSVSWYQQTPGQGLQFLFEYFSETQRNKGNFPGRFSGRQFSNSRSEMNVSTLELGDSALYLCASSLTGQGNQPQHFGDGTRLSIL.

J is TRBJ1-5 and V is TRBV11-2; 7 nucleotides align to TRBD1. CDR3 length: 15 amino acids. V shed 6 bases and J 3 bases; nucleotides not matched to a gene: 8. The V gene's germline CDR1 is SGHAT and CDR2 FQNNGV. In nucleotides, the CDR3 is TGTGCCAGCAGTCGCCAAGGGGGCAACAATCAGCCCCAGCATTTT. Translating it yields CASSRQGGNNQPQHF.

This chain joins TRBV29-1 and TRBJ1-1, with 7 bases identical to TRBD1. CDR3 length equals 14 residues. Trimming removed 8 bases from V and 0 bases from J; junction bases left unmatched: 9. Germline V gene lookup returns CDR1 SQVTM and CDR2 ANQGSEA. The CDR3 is CSSYNRGMNTEAFF. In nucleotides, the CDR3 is TGCAGCTCTTATAACAGGGGAATGAACACTGAAGCTTTCTTT.

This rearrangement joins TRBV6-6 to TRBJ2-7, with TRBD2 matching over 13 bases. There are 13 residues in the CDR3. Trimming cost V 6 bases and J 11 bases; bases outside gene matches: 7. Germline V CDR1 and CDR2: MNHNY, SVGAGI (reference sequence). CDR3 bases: TGTGCCAGCAGACTCGGACTAGCGGGAGAGGAGTACTTC. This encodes CASRLGLAGEEYF.

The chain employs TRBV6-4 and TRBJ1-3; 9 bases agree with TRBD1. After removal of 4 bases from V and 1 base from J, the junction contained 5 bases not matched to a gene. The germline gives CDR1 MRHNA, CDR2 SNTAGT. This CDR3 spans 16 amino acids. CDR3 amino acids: CASSGRDRASGNTIYF. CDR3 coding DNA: TGTGCCAGCAGTGGCCGGGACAGGGCATCTGGAAACACCATATATTTT.

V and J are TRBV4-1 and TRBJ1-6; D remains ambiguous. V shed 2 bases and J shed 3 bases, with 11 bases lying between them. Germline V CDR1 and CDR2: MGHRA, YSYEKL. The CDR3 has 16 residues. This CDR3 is CASSQTEFGYNSPLHF. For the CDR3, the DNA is TGCGCCAGCAGCCAAACAGAATTTGGCTATAATTCACCCCTCCACTTT.

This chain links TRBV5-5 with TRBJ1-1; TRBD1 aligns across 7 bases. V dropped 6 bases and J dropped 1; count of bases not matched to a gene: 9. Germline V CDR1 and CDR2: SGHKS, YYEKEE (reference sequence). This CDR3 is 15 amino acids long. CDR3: CASTTNRDRNTEAFF. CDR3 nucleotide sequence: TGTGCCAGCACCACAAATAGGGACAGGAACACTGAAGCTTTCTTT.

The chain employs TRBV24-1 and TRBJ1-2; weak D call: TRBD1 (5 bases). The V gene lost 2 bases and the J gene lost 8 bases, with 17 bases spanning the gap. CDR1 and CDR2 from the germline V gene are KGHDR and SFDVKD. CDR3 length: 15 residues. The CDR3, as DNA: TGTGCCACCAGTGATTCCGGGACTTTGTGGGAGGGCTACACCTTC. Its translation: CATSDSGTLWEGYTF.

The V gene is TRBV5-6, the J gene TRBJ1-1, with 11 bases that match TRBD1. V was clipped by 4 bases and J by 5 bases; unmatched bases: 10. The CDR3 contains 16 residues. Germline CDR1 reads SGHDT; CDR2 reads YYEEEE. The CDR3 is CASSARLGQGETEAFF. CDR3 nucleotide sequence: TGTGCCAGCAGCGCCCGCCTGGGACAGGGGGAAACTGAAGCTTTCTTT.

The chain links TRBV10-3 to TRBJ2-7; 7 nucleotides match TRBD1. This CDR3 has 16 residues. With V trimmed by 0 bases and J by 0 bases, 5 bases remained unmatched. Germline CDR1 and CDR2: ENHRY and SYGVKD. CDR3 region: CAISESLQGPSYEQYF. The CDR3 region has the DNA TGTGCCATCAGTGAGTCCCTACAGGGGCCCTCCTACGAGCAGTACTTC.

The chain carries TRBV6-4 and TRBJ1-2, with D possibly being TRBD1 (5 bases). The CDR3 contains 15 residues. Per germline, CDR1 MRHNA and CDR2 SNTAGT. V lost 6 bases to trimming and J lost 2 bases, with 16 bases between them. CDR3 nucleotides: TGTGCCAGCAGCAAACGGCACAGGATGAACTATGGCTACACCTTC. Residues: CASSKRHRMNYGYTF.

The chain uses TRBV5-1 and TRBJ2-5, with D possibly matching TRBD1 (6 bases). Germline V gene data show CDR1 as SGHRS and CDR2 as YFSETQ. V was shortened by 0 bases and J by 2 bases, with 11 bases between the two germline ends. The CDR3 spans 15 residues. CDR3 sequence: CASSLAGTHQETQYF. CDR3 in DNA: TGCGCCAGCAGCTTGGCGGGGACACATCAAGAGACCCAGTACTTC.

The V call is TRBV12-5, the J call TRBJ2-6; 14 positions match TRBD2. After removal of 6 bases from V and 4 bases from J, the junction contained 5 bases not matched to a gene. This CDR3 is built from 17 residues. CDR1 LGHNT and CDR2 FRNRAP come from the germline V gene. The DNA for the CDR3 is TGTGCTAGTGGAACTGGACTAGCGGGGGGAGGGGCCAACGTCCTGACTTTC. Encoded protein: CASGTGLAGGGANVLTF.

The CDR3 region is CASGLGDSLKNEQFF. The CDR3 nucleotides are TGTGCTAGTGGTTTGGGGGACAGCCTTAAGAATGAGCAGTTCTTC. The chain carries TRBV12-5 and TRBJ2-1; the match to TRBD1 covers 7 bases. The germline gives CDR1 LGHNT, CDR2 FRNRAP. V dropped 1 base and J dropped 7; count of bases not matched to a gene: 7. The CDR3 is made up of 15 amino acids.

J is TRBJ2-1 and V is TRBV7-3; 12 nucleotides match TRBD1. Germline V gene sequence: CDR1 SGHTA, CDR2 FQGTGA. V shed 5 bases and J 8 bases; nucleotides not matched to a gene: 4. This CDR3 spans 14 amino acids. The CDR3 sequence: CASSRDRGHDEQFF. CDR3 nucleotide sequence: TGTGCCAGCAGCCGGGACAGGGGGCACGATGAGCAGTTCTTC. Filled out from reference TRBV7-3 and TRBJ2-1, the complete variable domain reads GAGVSQTPSNKVTEKGKYVELRCDPISGHTALYWYRQSLGQGPEFLIYFQGTGAADDSGLPNDRFFAVRPEGSVSTLKIQRTERGDSAVYLCASSRDRGHDEQFFGPGTRLTVL.

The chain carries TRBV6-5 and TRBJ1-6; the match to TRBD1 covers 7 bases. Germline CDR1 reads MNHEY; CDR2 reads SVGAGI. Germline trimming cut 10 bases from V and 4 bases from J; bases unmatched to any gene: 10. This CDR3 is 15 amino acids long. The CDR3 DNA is TGTGCCATCGGACCGGGGACAGCGTATAATTCACCCCTCCACTTT. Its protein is CAIGPGTAYNSPLHF.

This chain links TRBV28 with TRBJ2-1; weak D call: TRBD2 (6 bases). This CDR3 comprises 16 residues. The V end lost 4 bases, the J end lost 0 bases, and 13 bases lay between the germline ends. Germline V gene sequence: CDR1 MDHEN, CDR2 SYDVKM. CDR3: CASSSPTGGSYNEQFF. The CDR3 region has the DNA TGTGCCAGCAGTTCCCCAACCGGGGGCTCCTACAATGAGCAGTTCTTC. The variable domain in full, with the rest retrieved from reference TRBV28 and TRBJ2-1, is DVKVTQSSRYLVKRTGEKVFLECVQDMDHENMFWYRQDPGLGLRLIYFSYDVKMKEKGDIPEGYSVSREKKERFSLILESASTNQTSMYLCASSSPTGGSYNEQFFGPGTRLTVL.

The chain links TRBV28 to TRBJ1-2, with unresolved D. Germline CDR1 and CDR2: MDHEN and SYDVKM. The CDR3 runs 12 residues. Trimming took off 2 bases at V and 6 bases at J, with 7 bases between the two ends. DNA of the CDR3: TGTGCCAGCAGTTTAGTGGGAGATGGCTACACCTTC. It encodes CASSLVGDGYTF.

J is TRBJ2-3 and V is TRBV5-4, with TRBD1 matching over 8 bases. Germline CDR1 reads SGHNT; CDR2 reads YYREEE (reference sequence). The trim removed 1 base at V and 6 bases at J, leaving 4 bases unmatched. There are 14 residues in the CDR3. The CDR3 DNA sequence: TGTGCCAGCAGCTTGCAGGGGGCTACCGATACGCAGTATTTT. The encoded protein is CASSLQGATDTQYF.